This T cell receptor (beta chain) was profiled in a study of shared clonotypes between healthy human individuals. Study at large: The composition of the donors was a couple of women and three men aged 18 to 49. Study-wide results and caveats: Estimated richness was generally greater in naive than memory subsets.

Only in-frame clones appear in the TCRdb table, and some are missing; sequencing was by immunoSEQ multiplex PCR. The sample lists more than 2,000,000 clones, around 94% occurring once. The CDR3 loop spans 14 amino acids. Between the trimmed V and J ends, which lost 3 bases and 7 bases, there was a span of 10 bases. Germline CDR1 is LNHDA and CDR2 is SQIVND (reference sequence). CD4+ cells underwent separation, giving CD45RA+ naive and CD45RA-negative memory subsets. In its sample, this clone was seen a few times. Its specificity is not known. This sequence was found in a man aged 18 to 30 in good health. This chain joins TRBV19 and TRBJ1-6, with D hard to call. Sequencing was carried out using naive CD4+ T cells sorted from blood. The subset was: CD45RA+ positively selected. The CDR3 is CASSMEVGNSPLHF. The CDR3 region has the DNA TGTGCCAGTAGTATGGAGGTCGGGAATTCACCCCTCCACTTT.